The 23 T cell receptor beta chains reported below all come from one sample, sequenced in a study of blood T cell repertoires in COVID-19. Clones were read by immunoSEQ multiplex PCR, and TCRdb kept only the in-frame ones, dropping some. The repertoire includes some 490,000 clones, 70% to 90% of them detected once, and approximately 3.2% sits in the top ten. The sample taken for sequencing was peripheral blood. These TCRs come from a human donor in a cohort sampled during active COVID-19.

V is TRBV28 and J is TRBJ1-2; 7 nucleotides agree with TRBD1. Trimming at V came to 2 bases and at J to 7 bases, leaving 4 bases not matched to a gene. This CDR3 contains 13 residues. CDR1 and CDR2 from the germline V gene are MDHEN and SYDVKM. CDR3 sequence: CASSLEGARGYTF. The CDR3 bases are TGTGCCAGCAGTTTAGAGGGGGCGCGTGGCTACACCTTC.

J is TRBJ1-4 and V is TRBV29-1, with 7 bases aligning to TRBD1. The V gene's germline CDR1 is SQVTM and CDR2 ANQGSEA. Losses at the gene ends were 6 bases for V and 6 bases for J; bases not matched to a gene: 4. The CDR3 is 12 amino acids. CDR3 sequence reads: CSVGGLDEKLFF. The CDR3 DNA is TGCAGCGTAGGGGGCTTAGATGAAAAACTGTTTTTT.

In its sample, this clone was seen a few times. This chain joins TRBV4-1 and TRBJ2-3, with D possibly matching TRBD1 (6 bases). CDR1 MGHRA and CDR2 YSYEKL come from the germline V gene. With 1 base removed from V and 2 bases from J, the gap between germline ends came to 16 bases. This CDR3 is built from 17 residues. This CDR3 reads CASSQGQERRHTDTQYF. In DNA form, the CDR3 reads TGCGCCAGCAGCCAAGGACAGGAGCGGAGGCACACAGATACGCAGTATTTT.

The gene calls are TRBV2 and TRBJ2-7, with TRBD2 matching 9 bases. CDR1 is SNHLY and CDR2 is FYNNEI in the germline V gene. The CDR3 is made up of 15 amino acids. Unmatched junction bases numbered 9, after V lost 4 bases and J lost 5 bases. The CDR3 DNA sequence: TGTGCCAGCAGTGTTCTAGCGGGGAAAGGGGACGAGCAGTACTTC. Translation: CASSVLAGKGDEQYF.

V gene TRBV5-4 combines with J gene TRBJ2-7, with 9 nucleotides matching TRBD2. Germline V gene data show CDR1 as SGHNT and CDR2 as YYREEE (reference sequence). V lost 0 bases, J lost 2 bases, and 6 bases stayed unmatched. CDR3 length: 16 amino acids. CDR3 nucleotides: TGTGCCAGCAGCTTGGTGGTGACTAGCGGACCCTACGAGCAGTACTTC. Its protein product is CASSLVVTSGPYEQYF. The complete variable domain, with remaining parts taken from reference TRBV5-4 and TRBJ2-7, reads ETGVTQSPTHLIKTRGQQVTLRCSSQSGHNTVSWYQQALGQGPQFIFQYYREEENGRGNFPPRFSGLQFPNYSSELNVNALELDDSALYLCASSLVVTSGPYEQYFGPGTRLTVT.

CDR3 amino acids: CASREAGVNEKLFF. CDR3 sequence (DNA): TGTGCCAGCAGGGAGGCAGGCGTTAATGAAAAACTGTTTTTT. The chain carries TRBV3-1 (or the pseudogene TRBV3-2) and TRBJ1-4; no clear D gene. The CDR3 is 14 amino acids. Between the trimmed V and J ends, which lost 6 bases and 4 bases, there was a span of 12 bases. Germline-derived CDR1 and CDR2 are LGHDT and YNNKEL (reference sequence).

The chain is built from TRBV7-2 and TRBJ1-5, with D maybe TRBD1 (5 bases). The germline V and J ends were trimmed by 3 bases and 11 bases, with 20 bases remaining between them. Germline CDR1 is SGHTA and CDR2 is FQGNSA. The CDR3 covers 15 residues. As DNA, the CDR3 is TGTGCCAGCAGCTTGGACATAATGGTACGGCCCGCCCAGCATTTT. Translated, it gives CASSLDIMVRPAQHF.

This chain's CDR3 is CASSYRTGQNQPQHF. CDR3 DNA: TGTGCCAGCAGTTACCGGACAGGGCAGAATCAGCCCCAGCATTTT. The V call is TRBV6-6, the J call TRBJ1-5; 8 nucleotides line up with TRBD1. This CDR3 comprises 15 residues. Germline values: CDR1 MNHNY, CDR2 SVGAGI (reference sequence). The V and J ends lost 2 bases and 4 bases, in that order; junction bases with no gene match: 4.

V and J are TRBV5-6 and TRBJ2-7, with 8 bases lining up with TRBD1. Per germline, CDR1 SGHDT and CDR2 YYEEEE. The CDR3 covers 14 residues. J lost 0 bases, V lost 3 bases, and 2 bases had no gene match. The CDR3 DNA follows: TGTGCCAGCAGCTCGGACAGGGCCTCCTACGAGCAGTACTTC. Its translation is CASSSDRASYEQYF.

The V call is TRBV10-3, the J call TRBJ1-4; 7 bases are a match to TRBD1. Trimming took 0 bases from V and 8 from J; bases not matched to a gene: 3. CDR3 length equals 14 residues. Germline CDR1 ENHRY, CDR2 SYGVKD. DNA for the CDR3: TGTGCCATCAGTGAGTCGTTACAGGGGGAAAAACTGTTTTTT. It is translated as CAISESLQGEKLFF.

The chain joins TRBV9 to TRBJ2-2, with D perhaps TRBD1 (6 bases). In germline, CDR1 is SGDLS, CDR2 YYNGEE. V was cut by 0 bases and J by 6 bases, with 9 bases left in between. This CDR3 comprises 14 residues. The CDR3 DNA reads as TGTGCCAGCAGCGTAGCTCCAGGGGCCGGGGAGCTGTTTTTT. Protein sequence: CASSVAPGAGELFF.

This chain links TRBV6-2 or TRBV6-3 with TRBJ2-1; 10 nucleotides match TRBD2. J lost 7 bases, V lost 0 bases, and 9 bases had no gene match. This CDR3 comprises 17 residues. The germline V gene encodes CDR1 MNHEY and CDR2 SVGEGT. DNA of the CDR3: TGTGCCAGCAGTTACTCGAACAGCGGGAGGGTTGGGAATGAGCAGTTCTTC. This encodes CASSYSNSGRVGNEQFF.

The V gene is TRBV30, the J gene TRBJ1-4, with 10 nucleotides matching TRBD1. Trimming cost V 2 bases and J 0 bases; bases outside gene matches: 3. Germline assignment: CDR1 GTSNPN and CDR2 SVGIG (reference sequence). This CDR3 is built from 16 residues. CDR3 residues: CAWSRQGAATNEKLFF. Here the CDR3 DNA reads TGTGCCTGGAGTCGACAGGGGGCAGCAACTAATGAAAAACTGTTTTTT.

This chain joins TRBV11-3 and TRBJ2-2; TRBD1 matches 11 bases. The CDR3 length is 14 residues. The germline gives CDR1 SGHNT, CDR2 YENEEA. J was trimmed by 6 bases and V by 5 bases; bases with no gene match: 2. The CDR3 region is CASSGTGGAGELFF. As DNA, the CDR3 is TGTGCCAGCAGCGGGACAGGGGGTGCCGGGGAGCTGTTTTTT.

A note on this clone: Other DNA sequences in this sample translate to the same CDR3. The chain joins TRBV11-2 to TRBJ1-5, with TRBD1 matching over 11 bases. From germline, CDR1 is SGHAT and CDR2 FQNNGV. With V trimmed by 3 bases and J by 6 bases, 1 base remained unmatched. The CDR3 runs to 14 residues. The CDR3 DNA reads TGTGCCAGCAGCTTGGACAGGGGGCTTCAGCCCCAGCATTTT. As protein: CASSLDRGLQPQHF.

The chain recombines TRBV2 with TRBJ1-2, with D hard to call. The length of the CDR3 is 15 residues. V lost 4 bases and J 8 bases, leaving 20 bases between the germline ends. Germline V lookup: CDR1 SNHLY, CDR2 FYNNEI. CDR3 DNA sequence: TGTGCCAGCAGTGTAATTTTGGGCCCCTTGGGCGGCTACACCTTC. Translation: CASSVILGPLGGYTF.

Note on this clone: The germline gene is not matched at one end of the junction; a read error may be the cause. This chain joins TRBV4-2 and TRBJ2-5, with 7 positions matching TRBD1. This CDR3 has 14 amino acids. The germline gives CDR1 LGHNA, CDR2 YNFKEQ. DNA for the CDR3: TGTGCCAGCAGCCAAGATTGGGGGACAGAGACACAGTACTTC. Amino acid sequence: CASSQDWGTETQYF.

The V gene is TRBV6-2 or TRBV6-3, the J gene TRBJ1-5, with 9 positions matching TRBD1. The CDR3 spans 14 residues. V shed 6 bases and J 6 bases; nucleotides not matched to a gene: 6. Per the germline V gene, CDR1 is MNHEY and CDR2 is SVGEGT. The DNA of the CDR3 is TGTGCCAGCAGACCTACAGGGGGCGGTCAGCCCCAGCATTTT. Amino acid sequence: CASRPTGGGQPQHF.

This sequence joins TRBV9 and TRBJ2-1, with 8 bases lining up with TRBD2. Trimming removed 1 base from V and 5 bases from J; junction bases left unmatched: 32. Per germline, CDR1 SGDLS and CDR2 YYNGEE. This CDR3 comprises 24 residues. This CDR3 reads CASSVPDPTFTGGPAQYLNNEQFF. The CDR3 DNA is TGTGCCAGCAGCGTACCGGACCCTACTTTCACGGGAGGGCCCGCCCAGTACCTAAACAATGAGCAGTTCTTC.

The chain joins TRBV3-1 (or the pseudogene TRBV3-2) to TRBJ2-1, with 12 bases matching TRBD2. CDR3 size: 16 residues. Losses at the gene ends were 2 bases for V and 7 bases for J; bases not matched to a gene: 6. Germline values: CDR1 LGHDT, CDR2 YNNKEL (reference sequence). In DNA form, the CDR3 reads TGTGCCAGCAGCCAACCACTAGCGGGAGGAAGGAATGAGCAGTTCTTC. Residues: CASSQPLAGGRNEQFF.

The gene calls are TRBV10-3 and TRBJ2-6, with a weak D call TRBD1 (7 bases). The CDR3 sequence is 19 residues long. Trimming shortened V by 4 bases and J by 2 bases, and 21 bases separated the two germline ends. The germline V gene encodes CDR1 ENHRY and CDR2 SYGVKD. CDR3 nucleotides: TGTGCCATCAGTGGGGGCCGCAACAGGGGAGGAGCTGGGGCCAACGTCCTGACTTTC. The encoded protein is CAISGGRNRGGAGANVLTF.

This sequence joins TRBV21-1 and TRBJ1-6; TRBD1 is the table's D call, not checked against the DNA. TRBV21-1 is assigned pseudogene status. The length of the CDR3 is 16 residues. The CDR3 sequence: CASSKEEKGNNSPLHF. DNA for the CDR3: TGTGCCAGCAGCAAAGAGGAAAAGGGGAATAATTCACCCCTCCACTTT.

The chain links TRBV11-3 to TRBJ2-3; 7 bases are shared with TRBD1. Looked up from germline, CDR1 is SGHNT and CDR2 is YENEEA. This CDR3 contains 15 residues. V dropped 3 bases and J dropped 3; count of bases not matched to a gene: 6. The CDR3 region has the DNA TGTGCCAGCAGCTTCCCGGGACAGAATACAGATACGCAGTATTTT. Translation: CASSFPGQNTDTQYF.